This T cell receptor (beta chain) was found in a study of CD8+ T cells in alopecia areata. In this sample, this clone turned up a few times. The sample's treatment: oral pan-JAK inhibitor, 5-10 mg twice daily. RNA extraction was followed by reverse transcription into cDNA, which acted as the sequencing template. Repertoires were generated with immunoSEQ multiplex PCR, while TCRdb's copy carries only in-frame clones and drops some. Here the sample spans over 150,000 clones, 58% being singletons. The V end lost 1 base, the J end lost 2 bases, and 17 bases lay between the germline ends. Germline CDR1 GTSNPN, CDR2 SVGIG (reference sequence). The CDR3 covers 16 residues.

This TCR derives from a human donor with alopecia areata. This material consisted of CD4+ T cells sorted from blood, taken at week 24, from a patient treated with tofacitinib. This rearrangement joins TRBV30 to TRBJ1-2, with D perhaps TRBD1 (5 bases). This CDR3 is CAWSGFGTDANYGYTF. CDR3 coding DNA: TGTGCCTGGAGTGGCTTCGGGACGGATGCGAACTATGGCTACACCTTC.